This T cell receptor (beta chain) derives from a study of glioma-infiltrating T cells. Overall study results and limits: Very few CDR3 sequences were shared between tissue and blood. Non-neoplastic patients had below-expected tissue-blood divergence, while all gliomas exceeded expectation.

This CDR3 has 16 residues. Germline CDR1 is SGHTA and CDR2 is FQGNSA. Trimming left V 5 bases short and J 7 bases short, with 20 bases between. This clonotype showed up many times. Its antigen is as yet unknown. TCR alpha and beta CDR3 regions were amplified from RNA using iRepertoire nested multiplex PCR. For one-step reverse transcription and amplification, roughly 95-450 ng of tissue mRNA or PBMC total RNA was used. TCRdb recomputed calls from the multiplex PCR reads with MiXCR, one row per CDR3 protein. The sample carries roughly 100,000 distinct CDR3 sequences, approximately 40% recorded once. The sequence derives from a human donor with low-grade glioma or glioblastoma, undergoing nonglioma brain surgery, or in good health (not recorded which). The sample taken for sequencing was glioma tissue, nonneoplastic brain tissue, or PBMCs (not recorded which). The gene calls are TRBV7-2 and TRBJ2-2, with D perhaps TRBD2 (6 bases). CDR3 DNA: TGTGCCAGCAGCCTAGGCGGCCCGGGAGTTGGCGGGGAGCTGTTTTTT. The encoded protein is CASSLGGPGVGGELFF.